Detailed here is one T cell receptor (beta chain). This clonotype turned up a few times. The clone's antigen remains unknown. No much larger clonotype is one base removed from it; base qualities were not supplied. This record belongs to a study of CD8 T cells in ankylosing spondylitis (dated by TCRdb to the late 2010s). Regarding the research as a whole: T cell receptor beta repertoires were profiled in healthy donors and ankylosing spondylitis patients so that disease-linked TCR variants could be found. The whole study cohort included 108 healthy donors and around 24 ankylosing spondylitis patients. Peripheral blood was sampled, and synovial fluid was also collected from ankylosing spondylitis patients. Overall study results and their limits: A TCR beta motif of several highly homologous amino acid variants appeared characteristic of blood from ankylosing spondylitis patients. A CD8+ phenotype was shown by the disease-linked clones, which were found at relatively low frequencies in peripheral blood. The disease-linked clones were reported as significantly enriched in matched synovial fluid samples from ankylosing spondylitis patients. Some of the motif variants had been reported before in the synovial fluid and blood of reactive arthritis patients, a finding that suggests common disease-initiation mechanisms.

From the cysteine through the phenylalanine, the CDR3 covers 15 amino acids. Just the 45-base CDR3 DNA is kept, in frame starting at base 1. V is cut by 0 bases and J by 5 bases, and the space between the germline ends is 13 bases. CDR1 DFQATT and CDR2 SNEGSKA were looked up in the germline V gene (reference sequence). Sequenced on an Illumina HiSeq 2500. Quantitative 5'-RACE with molecular barcodes was used to prepare TCR beta libraries. The source study handled its data this way. A new computational method, built on a probabilistic model of VDJ rearrangement, was used to identify disease-linked TCR variants. TCRdb cleaned the public reads at Q25 with fastp, built clones with MiXCR and kept in-frame beta chains. CDR3 protein sequences are deduplicated, and each keeps its most common genes and DNA. Here the V and J calls rest on TCRdb's processing, not on the authors' analysis. Counted in this sample were approximately 400,000 distinct CDR3 sequences; more than 15% of them appeared once. About 0.94% of the sample is held by the ten biggest clonotypes.

The sequence joins TRBV20-1 to TRBJ1-4; tentative D gene TRBD1, with 5 bases matching. What was sequenced was blood, either unsorted or a sorted T cell fraction (not recorded which). This clonotype was sampled from a male donor with ankylosing spondylitis. The sequence in DNA is TGCAGTGCTAGAGATTGGGGGACCCAAAATGAAAAACTGTTTTTT. The encoded protein is CSARDWGTQNEKLFF.